Here is one TCR beta chain with its context. This CDR3 is 16 amino acids long. Germline V gene sequence: CDR1 SEHNR, CDR2 FQNEAQ (reference sequence). V was trimmed by 3 bases and J by 0 bases, leaving 13 bases between them. This entry belongs to a study of blood T cell repertoires in COVID-19. Assay used: immunoSEQ multiplex PCR; TCRdb lists only in-frame clones, some missing. Here the sample spans fewer than 350,000 clones, 75% to 95% being singletons. V usage is TRBV7-9 and J usage is TRBJ2-3, with D perhaps matching TRBD2 (6 bases). The sequence came from a woman aged 25-40 years with COVID-19, enrolled during active disease. Sequencing input: peripheral blood. The CDR3 loop is CASSFVGAGSTDTQYF. For the CDR3, the DNA is TGTGCCAGCAGCTTTGTTGGGGCGGGGAGCACAGATACGCAGTATTTT.